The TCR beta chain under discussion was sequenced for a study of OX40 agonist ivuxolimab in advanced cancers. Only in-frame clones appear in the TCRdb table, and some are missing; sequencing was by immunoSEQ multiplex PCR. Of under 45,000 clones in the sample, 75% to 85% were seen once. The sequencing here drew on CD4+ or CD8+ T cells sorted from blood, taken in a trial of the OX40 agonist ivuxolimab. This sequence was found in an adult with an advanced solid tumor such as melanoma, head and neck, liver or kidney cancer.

This chain's CDR3 is CASSMDRGVGDTQYF. CDR3 DNA: TGTGCCAGTAGCATGGACAGGGGCGTCGGGGATACGCAGTATTTT. This chain connects TRBV19 to TRBJ2-3, with 9 bases lining up with TRBD1. CDR1 is LNHDA, CDR2 SQIVND, per germline (reference sequence). V was clipped by 6 bases and J by 6 bases; unmatched bases: 10. CDR3 size: 15 residues.